What follows are 26 T cell receptor beta chains derived from one specimen sequenced in a study of blood T cell repertoires in COVID-19. Assay used: immunoSEQ multiplex PCR; TCRdb lists only in-frame clones, some missing. The sample yields about 350,000 clones, around nine tenths seen once. Sample: PBMCs or T cells enriched from blood (not recorded which). These receptors originate from a woman aged 25-40 years who had been exposed to COVID-19.

The chain is built from TRBV6-2 or TRBV6-3 and TRBJ1-1; 7 bases are shared with TRBD1. CDR3 length: 16 amino acids. Germline V gene lookup returns CDR1 MNHEY and CDR2 SVGEGT. Trimming took 1 base from V and 1 from J; bases not matched to a gene: 6. The CDR3 protein is CASSYWRGQGNTEAFF. For the CDR3, the DNA is TGTGCCAGCAGTTACTGGAGGGGGCAGGGGAACACTGAAGCTTTCTTT.

The V gene is TRBV11-2, the J gene TRBJ2-2; D is undetermined. The V gene lost 4 bases and the J gene lost 9 bases, with 15 bases spanning the gap. Looked up from germline, CDR1 is SGHAT and CDR2 is FQNNGV. CDR3 length: 14 residues. The CDR3 is CASSSRVPQRELFF. DNA of the CDR3: TGTGCCAGCAGCTCCCGGGTCCCCCAACGGGAGCTGTTTTTT.

As DNA, the CDR3 is TGTGCCACCAGTGACGCCAGGGACAGCCAAGAGACCCAGTACTTC. Its protein product is CATSDARDSQETQYF. V and J are TRBV24-1 and TRBJ2-5; 7 bases are shared with TRBD1. Germline trimming cut 4 bases from V and 1 base from J; bases unmatched to any gene: 5. CDR3 length: 15 amino acids. Germline V gene lookup returns CDR1 KGHDR and CDR2 SFDVKD.

CDR3: CASSPKAGADEQYF. Here the CDR3 DNA reads TGTGCCAGTAGCCCTAAGGCGGGAGCCGACGAGCAGTACTTC. The chain combines TRBV19 with TRBJ2-7; TRBD2 aligns across 7 bases. Trimming at V came to 6 bases and at J to 5 bases, leaving 10 bases not matched to a gene. This CDR3 is 14 amino acids long. Per germline, CDR1 LNHDA and CDR2 SQIVND (reference sequence).

The CDR3 bases are TGTGCCATCAGTGTAATACAGGGGGCGCATGGCTACACCTTC. This codes for CAISVIQGAHGYTF. The V call is TRBV10-3, the J call TRBJ1-2; 9 bases match TRBD1. This CDR3 has 14 residues. The germline V gene has CDR1 ENHRY and CDR2 SYGVKD. V lost 4 bases, J lost 6 bases, and 6 bases stayed unmatched.

This clone was seen a handful of times. The V call is TRBV6-4, the J call TRBJ1-1, with a possible D match to TRBD1 (5 bases). Trimming pared 3 bases from V and 2 bases from J, leaving 16 bases between. The CDR3 is made up of 16 amino acids. Looked up from germline, CDR1 is MRHNA and CDR2 is SNTAGT. This CDR3 is CASSETTVESNTEAFF. As DNA, the CDR3 is TGTGCCAGCAGTGAAACGACAGTGGAGTCTAACACTGAAGCTTTCTTT.

The chain recombines TRBV7-3 with TRBJ2-7; 11 nucleotides line up with TRBD1. The CDR3 has 15 residues. CDR1 and CDR2 (germline): SGHTA, FQGTGA. The V gene end was trimmed by 1 base and the J gene end by 4 bases; junction bases not matched to a gene: 3. This CDR3 reads CASSLSGTGGYEQYF. The CDR3 DNA is TGTGCCAGCAGCTTAAGTGGGACAGGGGGTTACGAGCAGTACTTC.

The chain couples TRBV13 to TRBJ1-4; 7 bases are a match to TRBD1. Germline V gives CDR1 PRHDT, CDR2 FYEKMQ (reference sequence). This CDR3 is 16 amino acids long. The V gene end was trimmed by 0 bases and the J gene end by 7 bases; junction bases not matched to a gene: 8. CDR3 DNA sequence: TGTGCCAGCAGCTTAGGTTTGCCAGGGGGTACTGAAAAACTGTTTTTT. Residues: CASSLGLPGGTEKLFF.

The table lists this clone with a few counts. This chain connects TRBV28 to TRBJ1-5, with a weak D call TRBD1 (6 bases). Germline V gives CDR1 MDHEN, CDR2 SYDVKM. The CDR3 loop spans 17 amino acids. Trimming took 6 bases from V and 6 from J, leaving 24 bases between them. In nucleotides, the CDR3 is TGTGCCAGCAGCAAAACCTCCTTAGGGGGGAGGGGTCAGCCCCAGCATTTT. The encoded protein is CASSKTSLGGRGQPQHF.

This chain joins TRBV3-1 (or the pseudogene TRBV3-2) and TRBJ1-2; no reliable D call. Trimming stripped 4 bases from V and 4 bases from J, with 13 bases between. This CDR3 is built from 14 residues. Per the germline V gene, CDR1 is LGHDT and CDR2 is YNNKEL (reference sequence). The CDR3 sequence is CASSRYDGSYGYTF. The DNA of the CDR3 is TGTGCCAGCAGCCGCTATGATGGGAGCTATGGCTACACCTTC.

The V gene is TRBV24-1, the J gene TRBJ2-5, with 7 positions matching TRBD2. This CDR3 contains 14 residues. J lost 4 bases, V lost 5 bases, and 6 bases had no gene match. CDR1 and CDR2 from the germline V gene are KGHDR and SFDVKD. The CDR3 is CATSGGEGAETQYF. For the CDR3, the DNA is TGTGCCACCAGTGGCGGGGAGGGCGCAGAGACCCAGTACTTC.

The V and J genes are TRBV15 and TRBJ2-4; tentatively, D is TRBD2 (6 bases). The CDR3 length is 18 residues. The germline CDR1 and CDR2 sequences are LNHNV and YYDKDF (reference sequence). V lost 5 bases and J lost 1, with 21 bases in between. Here the CDR3 reads CATSSHLTSWEAKNIQYF. As DNA, the CDR3 is TGTGCCACCAGCTCCCACTTAACTAGCTGGGAGGCCAAAAACATTCAGTACTTC. The variable domain in full, with the rest retrieved from reference TRBV15 and TRBJ2-4, is DAMVIQNPRYQVTQFGKPVTLSCSQTLNHNVMYWYQQKSSQAPKLLFHYYDKDFNNEADTPDNFQSRRPNTSFCFLDIRSPGLGDTAMYLCATSSHLTSWEAKNIQYFGAGTRLSVL.

This clone was counted only a few times. This chain links TRBV5-1 with TRBJ2-1, with D possibly matching TRBD2 (6 bases). Germline V lookup: CDR1 SGHRS, CDR2 YFSETQ. CDR3 length: 15 residues. V dropped 0 bases and J dropped 4 bases, with 11 bases sitting between them. CDR3 in amino acids: CASSLAGTQYNEQFF. CDR3 sequence (DNA): TGCGCCAGCAGCTTGGCCGGGACTCAATACAATGAGCAGTTCTTC.

V is TRBV30 and J is TRBJ1-5, with D perhaps matching TRBD1 (5 bases). The V end lost 1 base, the J end lost 9 bases, and 10 bases lay between the germline ends. CDR3 length: 12 residues. Per germline, CDR1 GTSNPN and CDR2 SVGIG (reference sequence). The CDR3 spells CAWSAPGGPQHF. CDR3 nucleotide sequence: TGTGCCTGGAGTGCCCCGGGGGGGCCCCAGCATTTT.

This clone was picked up a small number of times. The V call is TRBV4-2, the J call TRBJ1-2; 7 bases agree with TRBD1. CDR1 is LGHNA and CDR2 is YNFKEQ in the germline V gene. The CDR3 runs 13 residues. Trimming took 3 bases from V and 8 from J; bases not matched to a gene: 6. The DNA for the CDR3 is TGTGCCAGCAGCCAGGACAGGATGGAAGGCTACACCTTC. Translating gives CASSQDRMEGYTF.

The CDR3, as DNA: TGTGCCAGCAGCTTAGGTGAGGAGAGGGAAGCTTTCTTT. Its translation: CASSLGEEREAFF. The gene calls are TRBV7-9 and TRBJ1-1; D gene unclear. Trimming shortened V by 1 base and J by 8 bases, and 11 bases separated the two germline ends. From germline, CDR1 is SEHNR and CDR2 FQNEAQ (reference sequence). The CDR3 is 13 residues long.

This clone was observed a handful of times. The V call is TRBV7-9, the J call TRBJ2-7, with D unclear. This CDR3 region has 14 residues. Germline V CDR1 and CDR2: SEHNR, FQNEAQ (reference sequence). With 7 bases removed from V and 6 bases from J, the gap between germline ends came to 19 bases. The CDR3: CASTTSTLFSEQYF. For the CDR3, the DNA is TGTGCCAGCACCACCTCCACCCTTTTTAGCGAGCAGTACTTC.

The chain carries TRBV9 and TRBJ1-2; TRBD1 matches at 8 bases. Losses at the gene ends were 3 bases for V and 3 bases for J; bases not matched to a gene: 7. The germline V gene has CDR1 SGDLS and CDR2 YYNGEE. The CDR3 extends over 15 amino acids. CDR3 in DNA: TGTGCCAGCAGCGCTTCGACAGGGGAGGACTATGGCTACACCTTC. It is translated as CASSASTGEDYGYTF.

V and J are TRBV9 and TRBJ2-3; D not resolved. The ends were cut back, 3 bases at V and 5 bases at J, with 7 bases in the middle. The germline V gene has CDR1 SGDLS and CDR2 YYNGEE. The CDR3 runs to 12 residues. CDR3 region: CASSDLRDTQYF. The DNA of the CDR3 is TGTGCCAGCAGCGATTTGCGAGATACGCAGTATTTT.

V and J are TRBV10-3 and TRBJ1-2, with D perhaps TRBD1 (6 bases). The V gene lost 2 bases and the J gene lost 6 bases, with 13 bases spanning the gap. CDR3 length equals 14 residues. CDR1 ENHRY and CDR2 SYGVKD come from the germline V gene. DNA for the CDR3: TGTGCCATCAGTGAGGAGTACAGGGACCATGGCTACACCTTC. Residues: CAISEEYRDHGYTF.

This clone was seen just once. The rearrangement uses TRBV5-1 and TRBJ1-4, with no clear D. Germline V lookup: CDR1 SGHRS, CDR2 YFSETQ. The CDR3 extends over 13 amino acids. V was pared by 0 bases and J by 4 bases, with 4 bases between. The CDR3 loop is CASSLDNNEKLFF. CDR3 DNA: TGCGCCAGCAGCTTGGATAATAATGAAAAACTGTTTTTT. Full variable domain (missing parts from reference TRBV5-1 and TRBJ1-4): KAGVTQTPRYLIKTRGQQVTLSCSPISGHRSVSWYQQTPGQGLQFLFEYFSETQRNKGNFPGRFSGRQFSNSRSEMNVSTLELGDSALYLCASSLDNNEKLFFGSGTQLSVL.

V is TRBV19 and J is TRBJ2-1; TRBD2 matches 15 bases. V lost 5 bases to trimming and J lost 6 bases; unmatched junction nucleotides: 5. Germline V CDR1 and CDR2: LNHDA, SQIVND (reference sequence). The CDR3 runs 16 residues. DNA of the CDR3: TGTGCCAGTAGTGGCGGACTAGCGGGAGGGAGCAATGAGCAGTTCTTC. Encoded protein: CASSGGLAGGSNEQFF.

The chain is built from TRBV2 and TRBJ2-7; 12 nucleotides agree with TRBD2. Germline lookup yields CDR1 SNHLY and CDR2 FYNNEI. This CDR3 region has 15 residues. V shed 6 bases, J shed 4 bases, and the junction held 7 bases outside the gene matches. DNA for the CDR3: TGTGCCAGCAGCGCAAGGGGGACTAGCGGGTACGAGCAGTACTTC. Translated, it gives CASSARGTSGYEQYF.

The CDR3 DNA sequence: TGTGCCAGCAGCCCCCAAGGGACACCCGACGCCGGGCCCCAGCATTTT. Protein sequence: CASSPQGTPDAGPQHF. The V and J genes are TRBV7-2 and TRBJ1-5; weak D call: TRBD1 (6 bases). This CDR3 contains 16 residues. Per germline, CDR1 SGHTA and CDR2 FQGNSA. The V end lost 5 bases, the J end lost 9 bases, and 23 bases lay between the germline ends.

The V and J genes are TRBV4-2 and TRBJ2-2, with 8 bases fitting TRBD2. The V gene end was trimmed by 0 bases and the J gene end by 4 bases; junction bases not matched to a gene: 7. The V gene's germline CDR1 is LGHNA and CDR2 YNFKEQ. The CDR3 spans 17 residues. Here the CDR3 DNA reads TGTGCCAGCAGCCAAGAGTCGCGGGAGGTGGGCACCGGGGAGCTGTTTTTT. Protein product: CASSQESREVGTGELFF.

The chain joins TRBV4-1 to TRBJ1-6, with D possibly matching TRBD1 (5 bases). Looked up from germline, CDR1 is MGHRA and CDR2 is YSYEKL. The ends were cut back, 0 bases at V and 3 bases at J, with 15 bases in the middle. This CDR3 spans 18 amino acids. CDR3: CASSQDEQGVYYNSPLHF. In nucleotides, the CDR3 is TGCGCCAGCAGCCAAGACGAGCAGGGTGTTTACTATAATTCACCCCTCCACTTT.